This T cell receptor (beta chain) derives from a study of cytomegalovirus exposure and HLA in healthy donors. Findings and limits, study-wide: It was confirmed in vitro that three of the CMV-associated chains were specific for CMV antigens.

V lost 6 bases to trimming and J lost 6 bases, with 18 bases between them. Germline V gene sequence: CDR1 MDHEN, CDR2 SYDVKM. The CDR3 is made up of 16 amino acids. Profiled with immunoSEQ multiplex PCR; TCRdb holds only in-frame clones, not every one. Altogether 150,000 or so clones are present, 75% to 90% being singletons, with the ten largest covering 9%. This clone was counted only a few times. Its antigen is as yet unknown. The chain joins TRBV28 to TRBJ1-6; no clear D. This TCR came from a woman younger than 30 in good health and CMV-seropositive. The specimen sequenced was PBMCs. The CDR3 nucleotides are TGTGCCAGCAGCCTCGAACTTGGAACAGTTAATTCACCCCTCCACTTT. Encoded protein: CASSLELGTVNSPLHF.